This entry lists 26 T cell receptor beta chains sequenced from one sample in a study of shared clonotypes between healthy human individuals. Produced via immunoSEQ multiplex PCR; TCRdb's table is partial and in-frame only. The sample has around 2.1 million clones, about 94% seen once. Sequenced: naive CD4+ T cells sorted from blood. The subset was: CD45RA+ positively selected. The receptors here all came from a man aged 18 to 30 in good health.

Only one count was recorded for this clone. The J gene is TRBJ1-1, the V gene TRBV7-9, with D perhaps matching TRBD1 (5 bases). V was shortened by 7 bases and J by 2 bases, with 20 bases between the two germline ends. This CDR3 is 16 amino acids long. Per the germline V gene, CDR1 is SEHNR and CDR2 is FQNEAQ (reference sequence). CDR3: CASTISGAGANTEAFF. The CDR3 nucleotides read TGTGCCAGCACCATTAGCGGGGCGGGCGCAAACACTGAAGCTTTCTTT. The full variable domain, its missing parts supplied by reference TRBV7-9 and TRBJ1-1, is DTGVSQNPRHKITKRGQNVTFRCDPISEHNRLYWYRQTLGQGPEFLTYFQNEAQLEKSRLLSDRFSAERPKGSFSTLEIQRTEQGDSAMYLCASTISGAGANTEAFFGQGTRLTVV.

This chain joins TRBV5-1 and TRBJ2-2, with D uncertain. V was clipped by 1 base and J by 4 bases, with 8 bases between them. Germline V gene data show CDR1 as SGHRS and CDR2 as YFSETQ. The CDR3 totals 14 residues. The CDR3: CASSLNTGTGELFF. DNA for the CDR3: TGCGCCAGCAGCTTGAACACGGGCACCGGGGAGCTGTTTTTT.

V usage is TRBV7-9 and J usage is TRBJ1-5; D ambiguous. The CDR3 sequence is 13 residues long. The V and J ends lost 2 bases and 3 bases respectively, with 5 bases between them. Germline V gene sequence: CDR1 SEHNR, CDR2 FQNEAQ (reference sequence). The CDR3 DNA reads as TGTGCCAGCAGCTTATCAAACAATCAGCCCCAGCATTTT. Translated, it gives CASSLSNNQPQHF.

This chain connects TRBV29-1 to TRBJ1-1, with 7 bases that match TRBD1. Trimming cost V 2 bases and J 5 bases; bases outside gene matches: 11. The CDR3 is 15 residues long. CDR1 SQVTM and CDR2 ANQGSEA come from the germline V gene. DNA for the CDR3: TGCAGCGTTGAAAACCCGACAGGGATAAGGACTGAAGCTTTCTTT. This sequence encodes CSVENPTGIRTEAFF.

This chain links TRBV5-1 with TRBJ2-2; no firm D call. Trimming removed 0 bases from V and 0 bases from J, with 9 bases in between. Germline CDR1 and CDR2: SGHRS and YFSETQ. The CDR3 contains 16 residues. CDR3 nucleotide sequence: TGCGCCAGCAGCTTGGATCCCAGGACGAACACCGGGGAGCTGTTTTTT. This translates into CASSLDPRTNTGELFF.

The chain is built from TRBV29-1 and TRBJ1-1; D unclear. The CDR3 totals 11 residues. The V and J ends lost 3 bases and 5 bases respectively, with 7 bases between them. Germline V gene data show CDR1 as SQVTM and CDR2 as ANQGSEA. The CDR3 sequence is CSVDLETEAFF. Written as DNA, the CDR3 is TGCAGCGTTGACTTGGAGACTGAAGCTTTCTTT.

The sample holds one count of this clone. V usage is TRBV9 and J usage is TRBJ2-3; D possibly corresponds to TRBD1 (6 bases). Germline-derived CDR1 and CDR2 are SGDLS and YYNGEE. V was pared by 4 bases and J by 0 bases, with 9 bases between. The CDR3 runs 14 residues. The CDR3 region has the DNA TGTGCCAGCAGCTTTGGACAGAGCACAGATACGCAGTATTTT. It codes for CASSFGQSTDTQYF.

The chain couples TRBV11-2 to TRBJ2-7; perhaps TRBD1 as D (5 bases). V was cut by 6 bases and J by 3 bases, with 12 bases left in between. In germline, CDR1 is SGHAT, CDR2 FQNNGV. The CDR3 spans 13 residues. The CDR3 DNA reads as TGTGCCAGCAGGAACACAGGCCTCTACGAGCAGTACTTC. Its protein product is CASRNTGLYEQYF.

This clone appeared a single time. The chain has TRBV10-3 and TRBJ1-1; D remains ambiguous. The V end was cut by 7 bases, the J end by 3 bases, with 6 bases between. The germline gives CDR1 ENHRY, CDR2 SYGVKD. This CDR3 contains 11 residues. The CDR3 loop is CAIKTDTEAFF. CDR3 sequence (DNA): TGTGCCATCAAGACCGACACTGAAGCTTTCTTT.

V usage is TRBV18 and J usage is TRBJ2-7, with D tentatively TRBD1 (6 bases). CDR1 and CDR2 (germline): KGHSH, LQKENI. Trimming took 3 bases from V and 5 from J, leaving 17 bases between them. This CDR3 has 15 amino acids. DNA of the CDR3: TGTGCCAGCTCACCCGGTGGACAGCGCGTAAACGAGCAGTACTTC. This sequence encodes CASSPGGQRVNEQYF.

This clone has just a few counts. V gene TRBV7-2 combines with J gene TRBJ2-3; D is unresolved. CDR3 length equals 12 residues. Trimming shortened V by 3 bases and J by 2 bases, and 3 bases separated the two germline ends. CDR1 SGHTA and CDR2 FQGNSA come from the germline V gene. CDR3 nucleotides: TGTGCCAGCAGCTTTATCACAGATACGCAGTATTTT. Protein: CASSFITDTQYF.

J is TRBJ1-6 and V is TRBV7-9; D perhaps matches TRBD1 (5 bases). V lost 1 base and J lost 4, with 14 bases in between. The germline V gene encodes CDR1 SEHNR and CDR2 FQNEAQ (reference sequence). This CDR3 contains 17 residues. CDR3 sequence: CASSLDSGGIYNSPLHF. CDR3 nucleotide sequence: TGTGCCAGCAGCTTAGATTCCGGGGGGATTTATAATTCACCCCTCCACTTT.

The V and J genes are TRBV18 and TRBJ2-7; D gene unclear. The CDR3 runs 14 residues. Germline V gene lookup returns CDR1 KGHSH and CDR2 LQKENI. The V end was cut by 2 bases, the J end by 2 bases, with 10 bases between. The CDR3 bases are TGTGCCAGCTCACCAATACCTAACGCCTACGAGCAGTACTTC. This encodes CASSPIPNAYEQYF. The variable domain in full, with the rest retrieved from reference TRBV18 and TRBJ2-7, is NAGVMQNPRHLVRRRGQEARLRCSPMKGHSHVYWYRQLPEEGLKFMVYLQKENIIDESGMPKERFSAEFPKEGPSILRIQQVVRGDSAAYFCASSPIPNAYEQYFGPGTRLTVT.

The V and J genes are TRBV2 and TRBJ2-5; D is undetermined. V lost 7 bases and J 3 bases, leaving 12 bases between the germline ends. The CDR3 extends over 13 amino acids. Germline V gene sequence: CDR1 SNHLY, CDR2 FYNNEI. The CDR3 sequence: CASIVVAKETQYF. The CDR3, as DNA: TGTGCCAGCATCGTCGTGGCGAAAGAGACCCAGTACTTC. Based on the CDR3 plus reference TRBV2 and TRBJ2-5, the full variable domain is EPEVTQTPSHQVTQMGQEVILRCVPISNHLYFYWYRQILGQKVEFLVSFYNNEISEKSEIFDDQFSVERPDGSNFTLKIRSTKLEDSAMYFCASIVVAKETQYFGPGTRLLVL.

This chain joins TRBV6-1 and TRBJ1-5, with D maybe TRBD1 (5 bases). V gave up 3 bases and J gave up 1 base, with 13 bases separating them. The CDR3 has 16 residues. Germline V gene data show CDR1 as MNHNS and CDR2 as SASEGT. The CDR3 region has the DNA TGTGCCAGCAGTGATGGTGCGTACAGGAGCAATCAGCCCCAGCATTTT. This gives the protein CASSDGAYRSNQPQHF.

The chain is built from TRBV5-6 and TRBJ2-7; TRBD2 might be the D (7 bases). This CDR3 comprises 14 residues. Germline V lookup: CDR1 SGHDT, CDR2 YYEEEE. V was shortened by 3 bases and J by 1 base, with 11 bases between the two germline ends. The CDR3: CASSSRGASYEQYF. CDR3 nucleotides: TGTGCCAGCAGCTCTCGGGGGGCTTCCTACGAGCAGTACTTC.

J is TRBJ1-1 and V is TRBV10-3, with 10 bases aligning to TRBD1. CDR3 length: 13 amino acids. The trim removed 4 bases at V and 10 bases at J, leaving 6 bases unmatched. CDR1 ENHRY and CDR2 SYGVKD come from the germline V gene. The CDR3 sequence: CAISGGQGTRAFF. As DNA, the CDR3 is TGTGCCATCAGTGGGGGACAGGGGACGAGAGCTTTCTTT.

The chain has TRBV30 and TRBJ1-2, with D possibly matching TRBD1 (5 bases). The CDR3 totals 17 residues. Germline V gene data show CDR1 as GTSNPN and CDR2 as SVGIG (reference sequence). The germline V and J ends were trimmed by 1 base and 3 bases, with 21 bases remaining between them. CDR3 region: CAWSGQSGRLDDYGYTF. CDR3 DNA: TGTGCCTGGAGTGGGCAGTCAGGGCGACTTGATGACTATGGCTACACCTTC.

This clone was observed once. The chain recombines TRBV7-2 with TRBJ2-7; 7 bases map to TRBD2. The germline V gene has CDR1 SGHTA and CDR2 FQGNSA. CDR3 size: 13 residues. Trimming cost V 8 bases and J 2 bases; bases outside gene matches: 6. The CDR3 here is CASRLAVTYEQYF. The CDR3 nucleotides read TGTGCCAGCCGTCTAGCGGTAACCTACGAGCAGTACTTC.

A single count supports this clone. The J gene is TRBJ2-3, the V gene TRBV25-1, with TRBD2 identical over 11 bases. The ends lost 4 bases at V and 6 bases at J; junction bases unmatched: 6. This CDR3 has 15 residues. Germline V lookup: CDR1 MGHDK, CDR2 SYGVNS. This CDR3 is CASSGGLAARDTQYF. The CDR3 DNA follows: TGTGCCAGCAGTGGGGGACTAGCGGCCCGGGATACGCAGTATTTT.

The chain employs TRBV7-2 and TRBJ2-7; tentative D call: TRBD2 (5 bases). CDR1 SGHTA and CDR2 FQGNSA come from the germline V gene. The CDR3 runs 16 residues. Trimming stripped 0 bases from V and 5 bases from J, with 17 bases between. The CDR3 nucleotides are TGTGCCAGCAGCTTAGCGTTCTCGGGAATCGGGAACGAGCAGTACTTC. Translation gives CASSLAFSGIGNEQYF. Variable domain in full (rest from reference TRBV7-2 and TRBJ2-7): GAGVSQSPSNKVTEKGKDVELRCDPISGHTALYWYRQSLGQGLEFLIYFQGNSAPDKSGLPSDRFSAERTGGSVSTLTIQRTQQEDSAVYLCASSLAFSGIGNEQYFGPGTRLTVT.

This chain uses TRBV27 with TRBJ1-5; 9 bases map to TRBD1. J was trimmed by 3 bases and V by 6 bases; bases with no gene match: 6. The CDR3 is made up of 15 amino acids. Per the germline V gene, CDR1 is MNHEY and CDR2 is SMNVEV (reference sequence). The CDR3 region has the DNA TGTGCCAGCAGCGCGGGACAGGGTGACAATCAGCCCCAGCATTTT. Translating gives CASSAGQGDNQPQHF.

The chain employs TRBV30 and TRBJ2-2, with a possible D match to TRBD2 (5 bases). The CDR3 length is 14 residues. Trimming took 3 bases from V and 4 from J, leaving 12 bases between them. The germline gives CDR1 GTSNPN, CDR2 SVGIG (reference sequence). As DNA, the CDR3 is TGTGCCTGGAGATCCGGGGTCCTCACCGGGGAGCTGTTTTTT. It translates to CAWRSGVLTGELFF.

V gene TRBV7-8 combines with J gene TRBJ2-5; D unclear. Germline V gene data show CDR1 as SGHVS and CDR2 as FQNEAQ. Trimming stripped 5 bases from V and 0 bases from J, with 10 bases between. The CDR3 is 14 amino acids. Written as DNA, the CDR3 is TGTGCCAGCAGCCCGGCGATAGACCAAGAGACCCAGTACTTC. As protein: CASSPAIDQETQYF.

The J gene is TRBJ2-7, the V gene TRBV15; TRBD2 agrees at 10 bases. Germline CDR1 reads LNHNV; CDR2 reads YYDKDF (reference sequence). The CDR3 has 16 amino acids. Trimming cost V 0 bases and J 7 bases; bases outside gene matches: 9. This chain's CDR3 is CATSRDKGLAIEEQYF. CDR3 sequence (DNA): TGTGCCACCAGCAGAGATAAGGGACTAGCGATTGAAGAGCAGTACTTC. Together with reference TRBV15 and TRBJ2-7, the CDR3 gives the full variable domain: DAMVIQNPRYQVTQFGKPVTLSCSQTLNHNVMYWYQQKSSQAPKLLFHYYDKDFNNEADTPDNFQSRRPNTSFCFLDIRSPGLGDTAMYLCATSRDKGLAIEEQYFGPGTRLTVT.

This clone has a single count. The V gene is TRBV27, the J gene TRBJ2-7, with 7 bases that match TRBD1. The CDR3 runs 14 residues. CDR1 and CDR2 from the germline V gene are MNHEY and SMNVEV (reference sequence). The J segment lost 6 bases and the V segment lost 1 base, leaving 6 bases of the junction unmatched. In nucleotides, the CDR3 is TGTGCCAGCAGTTTATTAGACAGGGCAAGCGAGCAGTACTTC. Its translation is CASSLLDRASEQYF.